The entry that follows covers one TCR beta chain sequence. Its antigen is undetermined. The data derive from a study of OX40 agonist ivuxolimab in advanced cancers. Study summary: Patients were treated with intravenous ivuxolimab, dosed at 0.01 to 10 mg/kg and infused every 2 weeks. Three patients had partial responses: one hepatocellular carcinoma, two cutaneous melanoma.

Patients were excluded for autoimmune disease history or systemic immunosuppression. Study-wide results and limits: CD8+ T cells averaged more expanded clones than CD4+.

Some clones are missing from TCRdb's copy, which holds only in-frame ones; the method was immunoSEQ multiplex PCR. The sample includes 50,000 to 60,000 clones, roughly 86% of them seen just once. This receptor was taken from an adult with an advanced solid tumor such as melanoma, head and neck, liver or kidney cancer. The input for sequencing was CD4+ or CD8+ T cells sorted from blood, taken in a trial of the OX40 agonist ivuxolimab.

In DNA form, the CDR3 reads TGTGCCATCAGTGATAATGGTAGCAATCAGCCCCAGCATTTT. Encoded protein: CAISDNGSNQPQHF. The chain combines TRBV10-3 with TRBJ1-5; D remains ambiguous. Germline CDR1 ENHRY, CDR2 SYGVKD. The V and J ends lost 3 bases and 0 bases respectively, with 6 bases between them. The CDR3 has 14 residues.